This T cell receptor beta chain was identified in a study of shared clonotypes between healthy human individuals. Points from the study as a whole: Richness estimates generally favored naive over memory subsets.

Across several immunoSEQ plates, the genomic DNA of each subset was split evenly. TCRdb's table, derived via immunoSEQ multiplex PCR, lists solely in-frame clones and lacks some. The sample yields some 580,000 clones, around 97% seen once. Details on this clone: Its antigen is unknown.

CDR1 is SQVTM, CDR2 ANQGSEA, per germline. This CDR3 comprises 13 residues. J was trimmed by 5 bases and V by 5 bases; bases with no gene match: 8. Sequenced: naive CD4+ T cells sorted from blood. Subset described: CD45RA+ positively selected. This clonotype was sampled from a young woman in good health. V and J are TRBV29-1 and TRBJ2-5; 7 nucleotides match TRBD1. The CDR3 sequence is CSVHRGDLETQYF. CDR3 DNA sequence: TGCAGCGTTCACAGGGGAGATCTTGAGACCCAGTACTTC.